Presented here are 15 T cell receptor beta chains from one specimen sequenced in a study of T cell repertoires in cytomegalovirus infection. TCRdb re-derived calls from the reads in MiXCR, one entry per CDR3 protein. The table lists approximately 180,000 distinct CDR3 sequences, 8.5% to 10% of them singletons, with around 4.4% in the top ten. Sequenced sample: PBMCs. Every receptor here comes from a human donor in good health (CMV status not recorded). Some clones in this sample may be carry-over from other donors' samples.

This clonotype has ten or more counts. CDR3 amino acids: CASSQLEGGSPLHF. DNA of the CDR3: TGTGCCAGCAGCCAACTAGAGGGAGGGTCACCCCTCCACTTT. The chain recombines TRBV3-1 with TRBJ1-6; no reliable D call. CDR1 is LGHDT, CDR2 YNNKEL, per germline (reference sequence). V gave up 2 bases and J gave up 10 bases, with 12 bases separating them. This CDR3 region has 14 residues.

This clonotype came up many times. The chain combines TRBV7-2 with TRBJ2-3; D uncertain. Germline V gives CDR1 SGHTA, CDR2 FQGNSA. This CDR3 has 17 residues. Trimming shortened V by 5 bases and J by 0 bases, and 18 bases separated the two germline ends. CDR3: CASSHDLDRASTDTQYF. In DNA form, the CDR3 reads TGTGCCAGCAGCCATGATCTAGACCGTGCTAGCACAGATACGCAGTATTTT.

This clonotype was detected ten times or more. The chain uses TRBV6-2 or TRBV6-3 and TRBJ1-1; D is uncertain. Trimming pared 3 bases from V and 1 base from J, leaving 9 bases between. CDR1 MNHEY and CDR2 SVGEGT come from the germline V gene. This CDR3 region has 14 residues. The CDR3 loop reads CASSYQSPNTEAFF. Here the CDR3 DNA reads TGTGCCAGCAGTTATCAGTCACCGAACACTGAAGCTTTCTTT.

Ten or more counts support this clonotype. The rearrangement links TRBV28 to TRBJ2-1; TRBD2 matches at 15 bases. Trimming removed 4 bases from V and 4 bases from J; junction bases left unmatched: 2. This CDR3 contains 16 residues. Germline CDR1 reads MDHEN; CDR2 reads SYDVKM. This CDR3 reads CASSSGLAGGYNEQFF. DNA for the CDR3: TGTGCCAGCAGTTCGGGACTAGCGGGGGGATACAATGAGCAGTTCTTC. Filled out from reference TRBV28 and TRBJ2-1, the complete variable domain reads DVKVTQSSRYLVKRTGEKVFLECVQDMDHENMFWYRQDPGLGLRLIYFSYDVKMKEKGDIPEGYSVSREKKERFSLILESASTNQTSMYLCASSSGLAGGYNEQFFGPGTRLTVL.

This clonotype was recorded many times. A junction end diverges from the germline sequence, so it may reflect a read error. The chain combines TRBV20-1 with TRBJ2-7, with D perhaps TRBD1 (5 bases). The CDR3 totals 14 residues. Germline assignment: CDR1 DFQATT and CDR2 SNEGSKA (reference sequence). The CDR3 here is CSARVQGNSYEQYF. CDR3 nucleotides: TGCAGTGCTAGGGTCCAGGGCAACTCCTACGAGCAGTACTTT.

The rearrangement joins TRBV12-3 or TRBV12-4 to TRBJ2-1, with 13 bases aligning to TRBD2. Germline trimming cut 3 bases from V and 4 bases from J; bases unmatched to any gene: 6. The CDR3 runs to 17 residues. The CDR3 loop is CASSFRMGLAGYNEQFF. As DNA, the CDR3 is TGTGCCAGCAGTTTTAGGATGGGACTAGCGGGGTACAATGAGCAGTTCTTC.

The rearrangement uses TRBV2 and TRBJ2-6; D remains ambiguous. This CDR3 comprises 16 residues. Trimming pared 3 bases from V and 5 bases from J, leaving 14 bases between. Germline values: CDR1 SNHLY, CDR2 FYNNEI. The CDR3 protein is CASSDQDPSWANVLTF. The DNA for the CDR3 is TGTGCCAGCAGTGACCAAGACCCTTCCTGGGCCAACGTCCTGACTTTC.

This clonotype was seen repeatedly, ten times or more. The chain recombines TRBV4-1 with TRBJ2-7; D might be TRBD1 (6 bases). V was cut by 1 base and J by 2 bases, with 12 bases left in between. Germline assignment: CDR1 MGHRA and CDR2 YSYEKL. The length of the CDR3 is 15 residues. CDR3 sequence: CASSQVSGAPYEQYF. The CDR3 DNA reads TGCGCCAGCAGCCAAGTTTCAGGGGCACCCTACGAGCAGTACTTC.

On this clonotype: One base away lies a much larger clone, so this may be a sequencing read error. The chain combines TRBV20-1 with TRBJ1-1; D remains ambiguous. Germline CDR1 is DFQATT and CDR2 is SNEGSKA (reference sequence). Trimming took 4 bases from V and 1 from J, leaving 13 bases between them. The CDR3 sequence is 14 residues long. CDR3 sequence (DNA): TGCAGTGCTAAGCGACCGTTCGCGAACACTGAAGCTTTCTTT. This gives the protein CSAKRPFANTEAFF.

This clonotype was recorded at least ten times. The chain combines TRBV4-3 with TRBJ2-2, with D unresolved. The CDR3 length is 15 residues. Trimming took off 2 bases at V and 4 bases at J, with 11 bases between the two ends. CDR1 is LGHNA and CDR2 is YSLEER in the germline V gene. The CDR3 spells CASSQYTVLTGELFF. CDR3 coding DNA: TGCGCCAGCAGCCAATATACAGTACTCACCGGGGAGCTGTTTTTT.

This clonotype was recorded at least ten times. The chain uses TRBV7-2 and TRBJ1-1, with D perhaps TRBD1 (6 bases). Deletions cut 5 bases from V and 5 bases from J, with 18 bases between. Germline CDR1 SGHTA, CDR2 FQGNSA. The CDR3 has 15 residues. The CDR3 DNA follows: TGTGCCAGCAGCGCAACCTCAGGGGTATCGACTGAAGCTTTCTTT. Its protein is CASSATSGVSTEAFF.

The chain has TRBV6-2 or TRBV6-3 and TRBJ1-2; a possible D gene is TRBD1 (6 bases). The CDR3 spans 15 residues. Trimming took 6 bases from V and 4 from J, leaving 18 bases between them. Germline V gene data show CDR1 as MNHEY and CDR2 as SVGEGT. CDR3 coding DNA: TGTGCCAGCAGACCCAAGGGGGGGGACCCCTATGGCTACACCTTC. Translating gives CASRPKGGDPYGYTF.

V is TRBV13 and J is TRBJ1-4; D perhaps matches TRBD1 (5 bases). CDR3 length: 15 amino acids. Germline V gene sequence: CDR1 PRHDT, CDR2 FYEKMQ (reference sequence). V lost 3 bases to trimming and J lost 8 bases, with 16 bases between them. The CDR3 reads CASSLAQGMEEKLFF. The DNA of the CDR3 is TGTGCCAGCAGCTTGGCCCAGGGAATGGAGGAAAAACTGTTTTTT.

The chain carries TRBV19 and TRBJ1-2; 10 bases are shared with TRBD1. Unmatched junction bases numbered 4, after V lost 4 bases and J lost 5 bases. The CDR3 is 14 amino acids. The germline gives CDR1 LNHDA, CDR2 SQIVND (reference sequence). CDR3 nucleotide sequence: TGTGCCAGTAGTACCCCGGGACAGGGGTATGGCTACACCTTC. Translation gives CASSTPGQGYGYTF.

The chain is built from TRBV18 and TRBJ1-1; 7 nucleotides line up with TRBD1. This CDR3 has 14 amino acids. The V segment lost 0 bases and the J segment 5 bases; nucleotides outside the gene matches: 3. The V gene's germline CDR1 is KGHSH and CDR2 LQKENI. The CDR3 DNA follows: TGTGCCAGCTCACCACCGACAGGGATAACTGAAGCTTTCTTT. Protein product: CASSPPTGITEAFF.